This entry describes one T cell receptor beta chain. What it recognizes is unknown. CDR3 length equals 17 residues. Deletions cut 6 bases from V and 2 bases from J, with 24 bases between. The germline gives CDR1 DFQATT, CDR2 SNEGSKA (reference sequence). Treatment of any kind had been given to no patient before thyroid surgery. This sample stems from a study of metastatic and nonmetastatic thyroid tumors. Study at large: Across blood and tumor or nodule tissue, repertoires from malignant and benign thyroid patients were compared with one another.

Points from the study as a whole: Reports indicated that malignant thyroid tumors showed significantly higher TCR beta diversity than benign nodules did, in blood and tumor.

Original processing methods: Researchers built a distant-metastasis classifier for papillary thyroid cancer that drew on CDR3 differences across clinicopathological groups. TCRdb re-clonotyped the PCR reads via MiXCR. These V and J calls originate from TCRdb's pipeline instead of the authors' own analysis. The table lists about 18,000 clones, just under 30% of them singletons. The clonotype comes from a male donor with papillary thyroid cancer or a benign thyroid nodule (not recorded which). Some clones in this sample may be carry-over from other donors' samples. The J gene is TRBJ2-3, the V gene TRBV20-1, with a weak D call TRBD2 (5 bases). The sequencing input was tumor tissue. CDR3 residues: CSAPSLGEWSHTDTQYF. CDR3 nucleotide sequence: TGCAGTGCCCCATCGCTCGGGGAGTGGAGCCACACAGATACGCAGTATTTT.